This T cell receptor (beta chain) stems from a study of blood T cell repertoires in COVID-19. As for the study in general: Sources were T cells, B-cell-depleted T cells, or PBMCs; the material itself was cDNA or gDNA.

Original handling: Quantification of nucleated cells was approximated via reference gene primer amplification. Repertoires were generated with immunoSEQ multiplex PCR, while TCRdb's copy carries only in-frame clones and drops some. The DNA was the basis for D and trimming; V, J and clone size are from that table. The sample shows 95,000 to 150,000 clones, about 82% of them seen only once. CDR1 LGHDT and CDR2 YNNKEL come from the germline V gene (reference sequence). This CDR3 comprises 15 residues. Trimming pared 2 bases from V and 4 bases from J, leaving 14 bases between. This TCR was recovered from a human donor in a cohort sampled during active COVID-19. The rearrangement uses TRBV3-1 (or the pseudogene TRBV3-2) and TRBJ1-2; D unresolved. Sequenced sample: peripheral blood. CDR3 DNA sequence: TGTGCCAGCAGCCAAAATGCGGCCTGGTCCTATGGCTACACCTTC. This translates into CASSQNAAWSYGYTF.